This T cell receptor (beta chain) is from a study of cytomegalovirus exposure and HLA in healthy donors. Germline values: CDR1 SGHNT, CDR2 YENEEA. The CDR3 sequence is 13 residues long. Trimming shortened V by 5 bases and J by 4 bases, and 8 bases separated the two germline ends. It was with 60 Vbeta and 13 Jbeta primers that the PCR ran. Libraries were prepared by immunoSEQ multiplex PCR; TCRdb keeps only in-frame clonotypes and omits some of them. The sample includes roughly 170,000 clones, approximately 77% of them seen just once. General study points: Later on, analysis showed that most CMV-associated TCR beta chains appeared to be HLA-restricted.

Of note for this clone: The antigen remains undetermined.

The sequence was obtained from a female donor in good health and CMV-seronegative. The chain joins TRBV11-3 to TRBJ2-2; D possibly corresponds to TRBD1 (5 bases). The sequenced sample consisted of PBMCs. The CDR3 DNA reads as TGTGCCAGCAGCCCTACAGGCACCGGGGAGCTGTTTTTT. It translates to CASSPTGTGELFF.